This is a list of T cell receptor beta chains from one sample in a study of regulatory T cells in long-lasting Graves disease. TCRdb used MiXCR to reprocess the multiplex PCR reads, holding one entry per CDR3 protein. The table has around 400,000 distinct CDR3 sequences, around 15% seen once; the top ten hold about a fifth. The starting material was peripheral blood mononuclear cells (PBMCs), obtained at new diagnosis, from a patient treated with antithyroid drugs. Receptors were obtained from a female donor with Graves disease. The CDR3 runs from the conserved cysteine through the conserved F or W. Each record gives: J gene, clone size, D gene, V gene, CDR3 DNA, CDR3 protein. A D gene is named only where the DNA matches it firmly. Part of the rows lack a size; the others show once, few, many or a class for expanded clones.

j_call: TRBJ1-1
clone_size: many
d_call: -
v_call: TRBV12-5
cdr3_nt: TGTGCTAGTGGTTTGGCCCATCCCCAGACGGGAATGAACACTGAAGCTTTCTTT
cdr3_aa: CASGLAHPQTGMNTEAFF

j_call: TRBJ2-2
clone_size: -
d_call: TRBD2
v_call: TRBV29-1
cdr3_nt: TGCAGCGTTGCTGGGACTAGCGGGAGTGCCGGGGAGCTGTTTTTT
cdr3_aa: CSVAGTSGSAGELFF

j_call: TRBJ2-5
clone_size: -
d_call: TRBD1
v_call: TRBV27
cdr3_nt: TGTGCCAGCAGGGCTCGACAGGGGCGGAAGGAAGAGACCCAGTACTTC
cdr3_aa: CASRARQGRKEETQYF

j_call: TRBJ1-6
clone_size: -
d_call: -
v_call: TRBV6-1
cdr3_nt: TGTGCCAGCAGTGAAAATTCGGGGATTATTTCACCCCTCCACTTT
cdr3_aa: CASSENSGIISPLHF

j_call: TRBJ1-2
clone_size: few
d_call: -
v_call: TRBV7-3
cdr3_nt: TGTGCCAGCAGCTTAGGAGGCAGAGAAAACTATGGCTACACCTTC
cdr3_aa: CASSLGGRENYGYTF

j_call: TRBJ2-7
clone_size: many
d_call: -
v_call: TRBV19
cdr3_nt: TGTGCCAGTAGTATATCGGCACTGTTCTCCTACGAGCAGTACTTC
cdr3_aa: CASSISALFSYEQYF

j_call: TRBJ2-1
clone_size: -
d_call: -
v_call: TRBV27
cdr3_nt: TGTGCCAGCAGTTTATCTCCGCAGGGATCCTACAATGAGCAGTTCTTC
cdr3_aa: CASSLSPQGSYNEQFF

j_call: TRBJ2-7
clone_size: many
d_call: -
v_call: TRBV11-2
cdr3_nt: TGTGCCAGCAGCATAAACCCGGGACCTTCCTACGAGCAGTACTTC
cdr3_aa: CASSINPGPSYEQYF

j_call: TRBJ1-1
clone_size: many
d_call: TRBD1
v_call: TRBV12-3/TRBV12-4
cdr3_nt: TGTGCCAGTACTTCCCGGGACAGGGGAATTGCGTCAAAAGCTTTCTTT
cdr3_aa: CASTSRDRGIASKAFF

j_call: TRBJ1-2
clone_size: few
d_call: TRBD1
v_call: TRBV5-1
cdr3_nt: TGCGCCAGCAGCCCGGCCGACAGGGCGCAAGGCTACACCTTC
cdr3_aa: CASSPADRAQGYTF

j_call: TRBJ1-3
clone_size: -
d_call: -
v_call: TRBV19
cdr3_nt: TGTGCCAGTAGTCCCCGCCACGCCACCTCTGGAAACACCATATATTTT
cdr3_aa: CASSPRHATSGNTIYF

j_call: TRBJ1-2
clone_size: -
d_call: -
v_call: TRBV11-2
cdr3_nt: TGTGCCAGCGCCAGGGGATACGGCTACACCTTC
cdr3_aa: CASARGYGYTF

j_call: TRBJ2-2
clone_size: many
d_call: -
v_call: TRBV28
cdr3_nt: TGTGCCAGCAGTTTAGGAGCTTACACCGGGGAGCTGTTTTTT
cdr3_aa: CASSLGAYTGELFF

j_call: TRBJ1-1
clone_size: few
d_call: -
v_call: TRBV6-1
cdr3_nt: TGTGCCAGCACCCTACCTGGGGTCGTGAACACTGAAGCTTTCTTT
cdr3_aa: CASTLPGVVNTEAFF

j_call: TRBJ1-1
clone_size: many
d_call: -
v_call: TRBV7-6
cdr3_nt: TGTGCCAGCAGCCCTGCGTGGGCTCAGAACACTGAAGCTTTCTTT
cdr3_aa: CASSPAWAQNTEAFF

j_call: TRBJ2-1
clone_size: many
d_call: TRBD2
v_call: TRBV7-2
cdr3_nt: TGTGCCAGCAGCTTGGAAGGGGGACTAGCGACCCGCCGGGGGCAGTTCTTC
cdr3_aa: CASSLEGGLATRRGQFF

j_call: TRBJ1-6
clone_size: few
d_call: -
v_call: TRBV3-1
cdr3_nt: TGTGCCAGCAGCCAAGGAGCAGGGGCGGGCAATTCACCCCTCCACTTT
cdr3_aa: CASSQGAGAGNSPLHF

j_call: TRBJ2-1
clone_size: -
d_call: -
v_call: TRBV2
cdr3_nt: TGTGCCAGCAGCGAGGGTGGGCTAGCGCGTCCCTACAATGAGCAGTTCTTC
cdr3_aa: CASSEGGLARPYNEQFF

j_call: TRBJ1-2
clone_size: many
d_call: -
v_call: TRBV5-5
cdr3_nt: TGTGCCAGCAGCTTGACTACCGACGGAGGGTATGGCTACACCTTC
cdr3_aa: CASSLTTDGGYGYTF

j_call: TRBJ2-2
clone_size: many
d_call: -
v_call: TRBV7-2
cdr3_nt: TGTGCCAGCAGCCCAGTGCGGAGCCACACCGGGGAGCTGTTTTTT
cdr3_aa: CASSPVRSHTGELFF

j_call: TRBJ2-5
clone_size: many
d_call: -
v_call: TRBV12-3/TRBV12-4
cdr3_nt: TGTGCCAGCAGTTCCGGGACGCGAGAGACCCAGTACTTC
cdr3_aa: CASSSGTRETQYF

j_call: TRBJ2-7
clone_size: -
d_call: -
v_call: TRBV19
cdr3_nt: TGTGCCAGTAGTCCCGGAGGAAGGGTGTTCGAGCAGTACTTC
cdr3_aa: CASSPGGRVFEQYF

j_call: TRBJ2-5
clone_size: many
d_call: -
v_call: TRBV6-2/TRBV6-3
cdr3_nt: TGTGCCAGCAGTTACGGGGGCATGGAGACCCAGTACTTC
cdr3_aa: CASSYGGMETQYF

j_call: TRBJ1-3
clone_size: -
d_call: TRBD1
v_call: TRBV7-2
cdr3_nt: TGTGCCAGCAGCTCCCAGGGGGGGCAGAGGGGAAACACCATATATTTT
cdr3_aa: CASSSQGGQRGNTIYF